Sequencing of this T cell receptor (beta chain) was carried out in a study of T-cell reconstitution after alpha-beta-depleted transplantation in children. The V end was cut by 4 bases, the J end by 4 bases, with 12 bases between. CDR3 length: 14 residues. In germline, CDR1 is SEHNR, CDR2 FQNEAQ (reference sequence). Preparation of the TCRbeta library involved a method that used unique molecular identifiers. TCRdb reprocessed the PCR reads via MiXCR and lists one record per CDR3 protein. Among fewer than 550,000 distinct CDR3 sequences listed, 9.5% to 13% were seen once. Specimen: PBMCs from the stem cell graft donor, collected from the stem cell graft. This receptor was taken from a human donor who donated a stem cell graft to a child with acute myeloid leukemia. The J gene is TRBJ2-3, the V gene TRBV7-9; D is unclear. CDR3 sequence reads: CASSSQGYPDTQYF. The CDR3 nucleotides read TGTGCCAGCAGCTCCCAAGGGTACCCAGATACGCAGTATTTT.